What follows are 21 T cell receptor beta chains derived from one specimen sequenced in a study of circulating CD8 cells and anti-PD-1 response in melanoma. Each library started from about 14 ng of total RNA using the QIAseq Immune Repertoire TCR panel. TCRdb ran MiXCR on the reads and lists one entry per CDR3 protein. The table has hundreds of distinct CDR3 sequences, over 8.5% seen once; the top ten hold 54%. From live CD3+CD8+TCRalphabeta+ cells, four PD-1 and/or TIGIT subsets were sorted. Sequenced material: CD8+ T cells from PBMCs, taken at baseline or after one month of anti-PD-1 therapy (not recorded which). The receptors originated from a human donor with melanoma.

Judged by abundance, this clonotype is medium-sized. This chain uses TRBV2 with TRBJ2-5; D might be TRBD1 (5 bases). The length of the CDR3 is 13 residues. Trimming stripped 4 bases from V and 0 bases from J, with 6 bases between. The V gene's germline CDR1 is SNHLY and CDR2 FYNNEI. CDR3 sequence (DNA): TGTGCCAGCAGTGGACAGAACCAAGAGACCCAGTACTTC. It codes for CASSGQNQETQYF. The variable domain in full, with the rest retrieved from reference TRBV2 and TRBJ2-5, is EPEVTQTPSHQVTQMGQEVILRCVPISNHLYFYWYRQILGQKVEFLVSFYNNEISEKSEIFDDQFSVERPDGSNFTLKIRSTKLEDSAMYFCASSGQNQETQYFGPGTRLLVL.

This chain joins TRBV6-6 and TRBJ1-1; no clear D gene. The CDR3 covers 11 residues. Germline assignment: CDR1 MNHNY and CDR2 SVGAGI (reference sequence). The V end was cut by 6 bases, the J end by 1 base, with 3 bases between. The CDR3 reads CASRENTEAFF. CDR3 nucleotide sequence: TGTGCCAGCAGAGAGAACACTGAAGCTTTCTTT.

By share, this clonotype ranks as medium-sized. J is TRBJ2-7 and V is TRBV5-5, with TRBD1 identical over 7 bases. The CDR3 spans 15 residues. Germline lookup yields CDR1 SGHKS and CDR2 YYEKEE (reference sequence). J gave up 0 bases and V 3 bases, and 6 bases lay outside the gene matches. The CDR3 is CASSSGTVYSYEQYF. The CDR3 DNA reads as TGTGCCAGCAGCTCCGGGACAGTGTACTCCTACGAGCAGTACTTC.

The table lists this clonotype with a count of one. J is TRBJ2-1 and V is TRBV19, with D possibly TRBD1 on 5 matching bases. The CDR3 spans 13 residues. V was cut by 5 bases and J by 12 bases, with 17 bases left in between. Germline V lookup: CDR1 LNHDA, CDR2 SQIVND (reference sequence). As DNA, the CDR3 is TGTGCCAGTAGTGTAGTAGAAGGGGATGGGCAGTTCTTC. Encoded protein: CASSVVEGDGQFF.

In this sample, this clonotype is medium-sized. The gene calls are TRBV12-5 and TRBJ2-7; no clear D gene. Germline V lookup: CDR1 LGHNT, CDR2 FRNRAP. V lost 5 bases and J 3 bases, leaving 11 bases between the germline ends. CDR3 length: 13 amino acids. CDR3 nucleotide sequence: TGTGCTAGTGGTACCGACTTGTTCTACGAGCAGTACTTC. Amino acids: CASGTDLFYEQYF.

In its sample, this clonotype was seen a few times. The V gene is TRBV29-1, the J gene TRBJ2-7, with D possibly TRBD2 on 5 matching bases. V was pared by 5 bases and J by 2 bases, with 10 bases between. Per germline, CDR1 SQVTM and CDR2 ANQGSEA. The CDR3 runs to 12 residues. CDR3 region: CSVRAETYEQYF. The CDR3 bases are TGCAGCGTTCGAGCGGAAACCTACGAGCAGTACTTC.

Points on this clonotype: The CDR3 does not end in the conserved phenylalanine or tryptophan, so this is likely a read error. J is TRBJ2-5 and V is TRBV19; perhaps TRBD2 as D (6 bases). The germline V and J ends were trimmed by 5 bases and 5 bases, with 12 bases remaining between them. The length of the CDR3 is 13 residues. The germline CDR1 and CDR2 sequences are LNHDA and SQIVND (reference sequence). Written as DNA, the CDR3 is TGTGCCAGTAGTGGAGGGGTTCGGGAGACCCAGTACCTC. Its translation is CASSGGVRETQYL.

By proportion, this clonotype is medium-sized (0.01 to 0.1%). The chain combines TRBV19 with TRBJ1-1; D possibly corresponds to TRBD1 (5 bases). There are 13 residues in the CDR3. The germline V gene encodes CDR1 LNHDA and CDR2 SQIVND (reference sequence). V gave up 6 bases and J gave up 1 base, with 9 bases separating them. This chain's CDR3 is CASSLGGNTEAFF. The CDR3 region has the DNA TGTGCCAGTAGCCTCGGGGGGAACACTGAAGCTTTCTTT.

The rearrangement joins TRBV5-6 to TRBJ2-2, with 13 bases identical to TRBD2. The germline gives CDR1 SGHDT, CDR2 YYEEEE. After removal of 3 bases from V and 5 bases from J, the junction contained 7 bases not matched to a gene. The CDR3 is 17 residues long. The CDR3, as DNA: TGTGCCAGCAGCTCCCAAGGACTAGCGGGGGTGACCGGGGAGCTGTTTTTT. This codes for CASSSQGLAGVTGELFF.

Within the sample, this clonotype is medium-sized. V and J are TRBV27 and TRBJ2-3; 10 nucleotides line up with TRBD2. CDR1 is MNHEY and CDR2 is SMNVEV in the germline V gene (reference sequence). The CDR3 has 14 amino acids. V gave up 9 bases and J gave up 4 bases; unmatched junction bases: 7. CDR3 bases: TGTGCCAGTTCGGGACTAGCGTACGCAGATACGCAGTATTTT. It specifies CASSGLAYADTQYF.

This chain joins TRBV3-1 and TRBJ2-5; D not resolved. CDR1 and CDR2 (germline): LGHDT, YNNKEL (reference sequence). The CDR3 is 13 amino acids. The V and J ends lost 4 bases and 9 bases respectively, with 15 bases between them. The CDR3 here is CASSPPIGEAQYF. As DNA, the CDR3 is TGTGCCAGCAGCCCCCCGATAGGCGAGGCCCAGTACTTC.

In its sample, this clonotype ranks as medium-sized (0.01 to 0.1%). This chain joins TRBV29-1 and TRBJ1-1; D uncertain. V shed 4 bases and J shed 10 bases, with 10 bases lying between them. The length of the CDR3 is 10 residues. Per the germline V gene, CDR1 is SQVTM and CDR2 is ANQGSEA. In nucleotides, the CDR3 is TGCAGCGTTGGGTCCGAGGGAGCTTTCTTT. Translating it yields CSVGSEGAFF.

Details on this clonotype: Being one base from a much bigger clone, this may be a read error. The rearrangement links TRBV19 to TRBJ2-7; D perhaps matches TRBD1 (5 bases). Germline-derived CDR1 and CDR2 are LNHDA and SQIVND (reference sequence). Trimming stripped 8 bases from V and 0 bases from J, with 14 bases between. The CDR3 is 14 residues long. Here the CDR3 reads CASSPDIPSYEQYF. CDR3 DNA sequence: TGTGCCAGTTCCCCGGACATCCCCTCCTACGAGCAGTACTTC.

On this clonotype itself: Since a far larger clone is one base different, this is likely a read error. V and J are TRBV9 and TRBJ2-3, with 12 bases identical to TRBD2. Per the germline V gene, CDR1 is SGDLS and CDR2 is YYNGEE. The CDR3 runs 15 residues. Trimming cost V 4 bases and J 8 bases; bases outside gene matches: 8. The CDR3 loop reads CASSLTPSGGVTQYF. CDR3 in DNA: TGTGCCAGCAGCTTAACCCCTAGCGGGGGGGTTACGCAGTATTTT.

This clonotype rates as medium-sized. The chain carries TRBV6-1 and TRBJ2-2; D perhaps matches TRBD1 (6 bases). CDR3 length: 18 residues. V lost 0 bases and J lost 0, with 14 bases in between. Per germline, CDR1 MNHNS and CDR2 SASEGT. The CDR3 DNA sequence: TGTGCCAGCAGTGAAGCGACATTCTGGACAGCGAACACCGGGGAGCTGTTTTTT. Its protein product is CASSEATFWTANTGELFF.

This clonotype was observed a few times. This clone may be a read error of a much larger clone one base away. The rearrangement uses TRBV25-1 and TRBJ1-2; D may be TRBD1 (6 bases). V lost 1 base and J 4 bases, leaving 13 bases between the germline ends. The CDR3 is 15 amino acids. The germline V gene has CDR1 MGHDK and CDR2 SYGVNS. CDR3 coding DNA: TGTGCCAGCAGTGAATGGGGGGCGCGGGGCTATGGCTACACCTTC. This gives the protein CASSEWGARGYGYTF.

This rearrangement joins TRBV19 to TRBJ2-1, with 8 positions matching TRBD1. Unmatched junction bases numbered 4, after V lost 6 bases and J lost 0 bases. This CDR3 comprises 15 residues. Per the germline V gene, CDR1 is LNHDA and CDR2 is SQIVND (reference sequence). CDR3 bases: TGTGCCAGTAGCCACGGACAGGGCTCCTACAATGAGCAGTTCTTC. Its protein is CASSHGQGSYNEQFF.

Judged by abundance, this clonotype is medium-sized. The chain is built from TRBV19 and TRBJ1-2; D is uncertain. The CDR3 totals 13 residues. Trimming cost V 3 bases and J 2 bases, with 7 bases left between them. Germline V lookup: CDR1 LNHDA, CDR2 SQIVND (reference sequence). CDR3 bases: TGTGCCAGTAGTATTGGCGGGAACTATGGCTACACCTTC. Amino acid sequence: CASSIGGNYGYTF. The full variable domain, completed using reference TRBV19 and TRBJ1-2, is DGGITQSPKYLFRKEGQNVTLSCEQNLNHDAMYWYRQDPGQGLRLIYYSQIVNDFQKGDIAEGYSVSREKKESFPLTVTSAQKNPTAFYLCASSIGGNYGYTFGSGTRLTVV.

This clonotype is labeled as medium-sized (0.01 to 0.1%). This chain uses TRBV19 with TRBJ2-7; D uncertain. Looked up from germline, CDR1 is LNHDA and CDR2 is SQIVND (reference sequence). This CDR3 spans 13 amino acids. Between the trimmed V and J ends, which lost 3 bases and 3 bases, there was a span of 9 bases. CDR3 in DNA: TGTGCCAGTAGTATGGGCAGCCACTACGAGCAGTACTTC. Translated, it gives CASSMGSHYEQYF.

Relative to its sample, this clonotype is medium-sized. The J gene is TRBJ2-1, the V gene TRBV14; 12 nucleotides line up with TRBD2. The CDR3 has 18 residues. J lost 4 bases, V lost 3 bases, and 10 bases had no gene match. Germline assignment: CDR1 SGHDN and CDR2 FVKESK. Written as DNA, the CDR3 is TGTGCCAGCAGCCACAACGAGTTGCTAGCGGGGGGGTACAATGAGCAGTTCTTC. This translates into CASSHNELLAGGYNEQFF.

Turning to this clonotype: With a much larger clone just one base away, this may be a read error. The chain combines TRBV20-1 with TRBJ1-2, with TRBD1 as a possible D gene (6 bases). V lost 1 base and J 4 bases, leaving 10 bases between the germline ends. The germline gives CDR1 DFQATT, CDR2 SNEGSKA (reference sequence). CDR3 size: 13 residues. The CDR3 loop is CSARGTDSYGYTF. The DNA for the CDR3 is TGCAGTGCTAGAGGGACAGACAGCTATGGCTACACCTTC.